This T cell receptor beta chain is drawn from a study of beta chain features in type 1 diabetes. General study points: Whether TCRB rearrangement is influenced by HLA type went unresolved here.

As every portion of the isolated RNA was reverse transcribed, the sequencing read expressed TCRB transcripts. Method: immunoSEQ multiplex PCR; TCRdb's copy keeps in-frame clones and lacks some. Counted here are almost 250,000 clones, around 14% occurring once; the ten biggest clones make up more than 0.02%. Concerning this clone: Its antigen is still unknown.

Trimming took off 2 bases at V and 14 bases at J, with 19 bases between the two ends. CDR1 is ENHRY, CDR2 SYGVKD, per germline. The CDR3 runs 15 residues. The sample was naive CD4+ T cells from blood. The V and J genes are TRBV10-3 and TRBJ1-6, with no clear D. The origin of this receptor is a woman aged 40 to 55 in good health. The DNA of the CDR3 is TGTGCCATCAGTGAGCAAGTCGCGGGGAATTGGGCCCTCCACTTT. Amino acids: CAISEQVAGNWALHF.